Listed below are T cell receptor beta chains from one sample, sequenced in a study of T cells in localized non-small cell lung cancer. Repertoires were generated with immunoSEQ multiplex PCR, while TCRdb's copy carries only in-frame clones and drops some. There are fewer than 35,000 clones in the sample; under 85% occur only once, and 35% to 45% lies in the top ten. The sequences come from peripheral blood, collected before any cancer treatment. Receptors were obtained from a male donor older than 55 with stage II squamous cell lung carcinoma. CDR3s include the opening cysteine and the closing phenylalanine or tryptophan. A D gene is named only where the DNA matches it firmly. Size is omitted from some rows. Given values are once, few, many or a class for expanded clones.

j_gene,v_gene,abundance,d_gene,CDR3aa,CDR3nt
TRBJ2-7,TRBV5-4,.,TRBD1,CASSFRGQIDEQYF,TGTGCCAGCAGCTTCAGGGGGCAAATAGACGAGCAGTACTTC
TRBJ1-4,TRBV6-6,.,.,CASTVRTTNEKLFF,TGTGCCAGCACCGTACGTACAACTAATGAAAAACTGTTTTTT
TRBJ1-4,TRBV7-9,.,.,CASNRGANEKLFF,TGTGCCAGCAATCGGGGGGCGAATGAAAAACTGTTTTTT
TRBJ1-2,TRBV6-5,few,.,CASGPLGQNGYTF,TGTGCCAGCGGCCCCCTTGGACAGAATGGCTACACCTTC
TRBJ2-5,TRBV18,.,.,CASSPPEVQETQYF,TGTGCCAGCTCACCACCGGAGGTTCAAGAGACCCAGTACTTC
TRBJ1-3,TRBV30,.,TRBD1,CAWKGQASGNTIYF,TGTGCCTGGAAGGGACAGGCTTCTGGAAACACCATATATTTT
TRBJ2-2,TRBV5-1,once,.,CASSLVPAGNTGELFF,TGCGCCAGCAGCTTGGTTCCAGCGGGGAACACCGGGGAGCTGTTTTTT
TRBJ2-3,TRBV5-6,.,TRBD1,CASSSQGATDTQYF,TGTGCCAGCAGCTCACAGGGGGCAACAGATACGCAGTATTTT
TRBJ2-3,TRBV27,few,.,CASSLSSTSTDTQYF,TGTGCCAGCAGTTTATCCTCAACAAGCACAGATACGCAGTATTTT
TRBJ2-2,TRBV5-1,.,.,CASSPPVDSLNTGELFF,TGCGCCAGCAGCCCCCCCGTCGATAGTTTGAACACCGGGGAGCTGTTTTTT
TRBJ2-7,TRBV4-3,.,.,CASSQDAGGSYEQYF,TGCGCCAGCAGCCAAGACGCTGGCGGTTCCTACGAGCAGTACTTC
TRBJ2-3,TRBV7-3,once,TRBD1,CASSSGQGTGTDTQYF,TGTGCCAGCAGCTCCGGACAGGGGACGGGCACAGATACGCAGTATTTT
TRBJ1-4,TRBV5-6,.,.,CASSLGVPSRGLNEKLFF,TGTGCCAGCAGCTTGGGGGTACCATCGAGGGGCCTGAATGAAAAACTGTTTTTT
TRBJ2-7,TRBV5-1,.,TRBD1,CASSLGPQGQGALEQYF,TGCGCCAGCAGCTTGGGGCCTCAGGGACAGGGGGCGCTTGAGCAGTACTTC
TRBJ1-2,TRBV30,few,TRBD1,CAFDRGYGYTF,TGTGCCTTTGACAGGGGCTATGGCTACACCTTC
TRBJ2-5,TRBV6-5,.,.,CASRQGGNRETQYF,TGTGCCAGCCGGCAGGGGGGGAACAGAGAGACCCAGTACTTC
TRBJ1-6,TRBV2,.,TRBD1,CASTMDRAQPNSPLHF,TGTGCCAGCACTATGGACAGGGCGCAACCTAATTCACCCCTCCACTTT
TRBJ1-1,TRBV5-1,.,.,CASSSHAVETEAFF,TGCGCCAGCAGCTCCCATGCGGTGGAGACTGAAGCTTTCTTT
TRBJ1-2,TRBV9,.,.,CASSDTGLGYTF,TGTGCCAGCAGCGATACAGGGTTGGGCTACACCTTC
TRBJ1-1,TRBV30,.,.,CAWSDGRLNTEAFF,TGTGCCTGGAGTGATGGCAGATTGAACACTGAAGCTTTCTTT